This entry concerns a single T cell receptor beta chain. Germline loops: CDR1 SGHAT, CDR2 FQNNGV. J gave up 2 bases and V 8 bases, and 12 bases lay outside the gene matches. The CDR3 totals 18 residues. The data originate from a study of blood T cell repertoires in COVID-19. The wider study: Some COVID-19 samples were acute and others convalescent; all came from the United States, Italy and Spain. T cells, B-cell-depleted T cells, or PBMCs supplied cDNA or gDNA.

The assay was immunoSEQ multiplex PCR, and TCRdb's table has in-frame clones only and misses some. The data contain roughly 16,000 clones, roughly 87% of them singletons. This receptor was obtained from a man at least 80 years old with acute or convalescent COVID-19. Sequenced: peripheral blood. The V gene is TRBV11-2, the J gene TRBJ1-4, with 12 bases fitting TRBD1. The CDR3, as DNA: TGTGCCAGCCGTCCCGGGACAGGGGGCGCGTATACTAATGAAAAACTGTTTTTT. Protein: CASRPGTGGAYTNEKLFF. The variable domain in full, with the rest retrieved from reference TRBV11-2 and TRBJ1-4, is EAGVAQSPRYKIIEKRQSVAFWCNPISGHATLYWYQQILGQGPKLLIQFQNNGVVDDSQLPKDRFSAERLKGVDSTLKIQPAKLEDSAVYLCASRPGTGGAYTNEKLFFGSGTQLSVL.